What follows are 28 T cell receptor beta chains derived from one specimen sequenced in a study of blood T cell repertoires in COVID-19. Produced via immunoSEQ multiplex PCR; TCRdb's table is partial and in-frame only. In the table there are 150,000 or so clones, 84% of which are singletons. Sequencing was performed on peripheral blood. The receptors originated from a woman aged 45-60 years in a cohort sampled during active or convalescent COVID-19.

This clone was detected once. The chain carries TRBV9 and TRBJ2-1, with 10 nucleotides matching TRBD2. Germline-derived CDR1 and CDR2 are SGDLS and YYNGEE. The J segment lost 7 bases and the V segment lost 4 bases, leaving 8 bases of the junction unmatched. This CDR3 is built from 15 residues. The CDR3 protein is CASSTRAGGRNEQFF. CDR3 in DNA: TGTGCCAGCAGCACCCGAGCGGGGGGGCGTAATGAGCAGTTCTTC.

In this sample, this clone turned up a few times. This rearrangement joins TRBV19 to TRBJ1-1, with D possibly matching TRBD1 (5 bases). This CDR3 is built from 11 residues. Trimming took off 7 bases at V and 4 bases at J, with 7 bases between the two ends. CDR1 is LNHDA, CDR2 SQIVND, per germline (reference sequence). The CDR3 loop is CASTGFTEAFF. CDR3 nucleotide sequence: TGTGCCAGTACAGGGTTCACTGAAGCTTTCTTT. The full variable domain, rest sourced from reference TRBV19 and TRBJ1-1, is DGGITQSPKYLFRKEGQNVTLSCEQNLNHDAMYWYRQDPGQGLRLIYYSQIVNDFQKGDIAEGYSVSREKKESFPLTVTSAQKNPTAFYLCASTGFTEAFFGQGTRLTVV.

This sequence joins TRBV25-1 and TRBJ1-4, with 7 bases that match TRBD1. The V gene's germline CDR1 is MGHDK and CDR2 SYGVNS. This CDR3 is 15 amino acids long. Trimming at V came to 2 bases and at J to 5 bases, leaving 5 bases not matched to a gene. The CDR3 bases are TGTGCCAGCAGTGAACACGGGACAGAGAATGAAAAACTGTTTTTT. It translates to CASSEHGTENEKLFF.

The CDR3 nucleotides read TGTGCCAGCAGCGTTATGGGACTTCCGGGGGCTGAAGCTTTCTTT. Its protein product is CASSVMGLPGAEAFF. The J gene is TRBJ1-1, the V gene TRBV9; D may be TRBD1 (5 bases). Germline V gene data show CDR1 as SGDLS and CDR2 as YYNGEE. CDR3 size: 15 residues. Trimming took 2 bases from V and 6 from J, leaving 17 bases between them.

This clone has only one observation. The chain combines TRBV5-1 with TRBJ1-1, with D perhaps TRBD1 (5 bases). CDR1 and CDR2 (germline): SGHRS, YFSETQ. Trimming took off 4 bases at V and 5 bases at J, with 9 bases between the two ends. The CDR3 is 12 residues long. The CDR3 loop is CASSQGSTEAFF. In nucleotides, the CDR3 is TGCGCCAGCAGCCAGGGTTCGACTGAAGCTTTCTTT.

This clone was picked up one time. The chain combines TRBV10-3 with TRBJ1-2; 11 bases match TRBD1. The V gene's germline CDR1 is ENHRY and CDR2 SYGVKD. J gave up 0 bases and V 6 bases, and 9 bases lay outside the gene matches. The CDR3 has 17 amino acids. CDR3 bases: TGTGCCATCAGGACCGGGACAGGGGGGACCTCTAACTATGGCTACACCTTC. Residues: CAIRTGTGGTSNYGYTF.

This chain uses TRBV6-7 with TRBJ1-1; D perhaps matches TRBD1 (5 bases). TRBV6-7 is designated an ORF whose function remains uncertain. V lost 0 bases and J lost 5, with 28 bases in between. The CDR3 length is 20 residues. The CDR3 loop reads CASSYSRHLSGDEVRTEAFF. DNA for the CDR3: TGTGCCAGCAGTTACTCGAGACACCTTTCGGGGGACGAGGTTAGGACTGAAGCTTTCTTT.

CDR3 protein: CATQRTSGGGGELFF. DNA for the CDR3: TGTGCCACCCAACGGACTAGCGGGGGGGGCGGGGAGCTGTTTTTT. V usage is TRBV10-3 and J usage is TRBJ2-2, with 15 bases fitting TRBD2. Germline lookup yields CDR1 ENHRY and CDR2 SYGVKD. V lost 10 bases and J lost 7; bases outside the gene matches: 7. This CDR3 region has 15 residues.

In this sample, this clone turned up once. V is TRBV7-2 and J is TRBJ2-1, with 10 bases matching TRBD2. This CDR3 contains 17 residues. CDR1 and CDR2 from the germline V gene are SGHTA and FQGNSA. The junction had 17 bases not matched to a gene; V was cut back by 4 bases and J by 11 bases. The CDR3 sequence is CASSWGSGGPSGRQQFF. The DNA for the CDR3 is TGTGCCAGCAGCTGGGGTAGCGGGGGGCCGTCTGGGAGACAGCAGTTCTTC.

The chain recombines TRBV13 with TRBJ2-1, with TRBD2 matching over 9 bases. The ends lost 1 base at V and 4 bases at J; junction bases unmatched: 2. Germline CDR1 is PRHDT and CDR2 is FYEKMQ (reference sequence). This CDR3 contains 15 residues. CDR3 residues: CASSLDLAGYNEQFF. CDR3 bases: TGTGCCAGCAGCTTAGACCTAGCGGGGTACAATGAGCAGTTCTTC.

The V and J genes are TRBV5-1 and TRBJ2-7; 9 bases match TRBD2. The CDR3 runs to 16 residues. V was pared by 3 bases and J by 0 bases, with 7 bases of the junction left unmatched. Germline CDR1 and CDR2: SGHRS and YFSETQ. CDR3 in DNA: TGCGCCAGCAGCTCGGAGCTAGCGGGGCCCTCCTACGAGCAGTACTTC. Protein: CASSSELAGPSYEQYF. Full variable domain (remainder filled in from reference TRBV5-1 and TRBJ2-7): KAGVTQTPRYLIKTRGQQVTLSCSPISGHRSVSWYQQTPGQGLQFLFEYFSETQRNKGNFPGRFSGRQFSNSRSEMNVSTLELGDSALYLCASSSELAGPSYEQYFGPGTRLTVT.

In this sample, this clone turned up once. The chain uses TRBV4-1 and TRBJ1-4, with D hard to call. The V end was cut by 0 bases, the J end by 4 bases, with 12 bases between. The V gene's germline CDR1 is MGHRA and CDR2 YSYEKL. The CDR3 is 16 amino acids. The CDR3 here is CASSQDVSGSNEKLFF. DNA of the CDR3: TGCGCCAGCAGCCAAGATGTGTCCGGGAGTAATGAAAAACTGTTTTTT.

The V call is TRBV29-1, the J call TRBJ2-3; 9 bases fit TRBD2. The germline V gene encodes CDR1 SQVTM and CDR2 ANQGSEA. This CDR3 comprises 16 residues. After removal of 3 bases from V and 2 bases from J, the junction contained 9 bases not matched to a gene. DNA of the CDR3: TGCAGCGTTGAGTTCGGCGGGGGGGGATTCACAGATACGCAGTATTTT. Its protein is CSVEFGGGGFTDTQYF.

J is TRBJ1-3 and V is TRBV24-1; D unclear. Germline lookup yields CDR1 KGHDR and CDR2 SFDVKD. With 8 bases removed from V and 4 bases from J, the gap between germline ends came to 23 bases. This CDR3 contains 17 residues. CDR3 loop: CATTPWCGKVSGNTIYF. The CDR3 DNA reads TGTGCCACCACCCCCTGGTGCGGTAAGGTCTCAGGAAACACCATATATTTT.

CDR3 DNA: TGTGCCAGCAGTGACCCAGGGGGTAGTGGCTACACCTTC. It is translated as CASSDPGGSGYTF. The chain joins TRBV6-4 to TRBJ1-2, with 7 bases matching TRBD1. There are 13 residues in the CDR3. Germline V lookup: CDR1 MRHNA, CDR2 SNTAGT. V lost 2 bases, J lost 7 bases, and 4 bases stayed unmatched.

The chain employs TRBV29-1 and TRBJ2-7, with D possibly being TRBD1 (5 bases). The CDR3 has 13 residues. Per the germline V gene, CDR1 is SQVTM and CDR2 is ANQGSEA. V shed 5 bases and J shed 0 bases, with 11 bases lying between them. CDR3 residues: CSVQQGPSYEQYF. The DNA for the CDR3 is TGCAGCGTTCAGCAGGGCCCCTCCTACGAGCAGTACTTC.

The chain employs TRBV11-2 and TRBJ2-3; 11 bases align to TRBD2. The germline V gene has CDR1 SGHAT and CDR2 FQNNGV. The ends lost 2 bases at V and 6 bases at J; junction bases unmatched: 13. This CDR3 has 18 amino acids. The CDR3 sequence: CASSLKKTSGVILDTQYF. CDR3 nucleotides: TGTGCCAGCAGCTTAAAAAAGACTAGCGGGGTTATTTTGGATACGCAGTATTTT.

This clone appeared once. The chain is built from TRBV7-3 and TRBJ2-3, with 11 nucleotides matching TRBD2. This CDR3 comprises 20 residues. The V and J ends lost 5 bases and 2 bases, in that order; junction bases with no gene match: 18. The germline CDR1 and CDR2 sequences are SGHTA and FQGTGA. CDR3 nucleotide sequence: TGTGCCAGCAGCCGAAGTACTAGCGGGGGACCGAACCACCCCACAGATACGCAGTATTTT. Translation: CASSRSTSGGPNHPTDTQYF. Full variable domain (remainder filled in from reference TRBV7-3 and TRBJ2-3): GAGVSQTPSNKVTEKGKYVELRCDPISGHTALYWYRQSLGQGPEFLIYFQGTGAADDSGLPNDRFFAVRPEGSVSTLKIQRTERGDSAVYLCASSRSTSGGPNHPTDTQYFGPGTRLTVL.

This sequence joins TRBV9 and TRBJ2-1, with D tentatively TRBD1 (5 bases). This CDR3 has 15 amino acids. Per the germline V gene, CDR1 is SGDLS and CDR2 is YYNGEE. Trimming shortened V by 7 bases and J by 0 bases, and 14 bases separated the two germline ends. The CDR3, as DNA: TGTGCCAGCGCCAATCAGGGCAGCTCCTACAATGAGCAGTTCTTC. This gives the protein CASANQGSSYNEQFF.

The chain links TRBV5-1 to TRBJ1-1; TRBD1 might be the D (6 bases). V was cut by 5 bases and J by 4 bases, with 15 bases left in between. The germline V gene has CDR1 SGHRS and CDR2 YFSETQ. There are 14 residues in the CDR3. The CDR3 sequence: CASSSNDRRTEAFF. In nucleotides, the CDR3 is TGCGCCAGCAGTTCTAACGACAGGCGCACTGAAGCTTTCTTT.

V and J are TRBV2 and TRBJ2-3; 8 bases align to TRBD2. With V trimmed by 1 base and J by 4 bases, 4 bases remained unmatched. This CDR3 has 15 amino acids. In germline, CDR1 is SNHLY, CDR2 FYNNEI. CDR3 sequence reads: CASSEEAAGADTQYF. The CDR3 DNA reads as TGTGCCAGCAGTGAAGAGGCAGCGGGGGCAGATACGCAGTATTTT.

V gene TRBV4-1 combines with J gene TRBJ1-4; D not resolved. The CDR3 runs to 17 residues. CDR1 and CDR2 from the germline V gene are MGHRA and YSYEKL. V was shortened by 3 bases and J by 2 bases, with 16 bases between the two germline ends. The DNA for the CDR3 is TGCGCCAGCAGCCAGCGAGGCCTAGGAGGCACTAATGAAAAACTGTTTTTT. Protein sequence: CASSQRGLGGTNEKLFF.

This chain links TRBV13 with TRBJ2-7; 9 nucleotides align to TRBD1. This CDR3 is 16 amino acids long. CDR1 PRHDT and CDR2 FYEKMQ come from the germline V gene (reference sequence). The V and J ends lost 7 bases and 2 bases, in that order; junction bases with no gene match: 12. The CDR3 protein is CASKFSGTGFTYEQYF. The DNA of the CDR3 is TGTGCCAGCAAATTCTCCGGGACAGGGTTCACCTACGAGCAGTACTTC.

This clone was detected once. The chain links TRBV19 to TRBJ1-6; D is perhaps TRBD1 (6 bases). The CDR3 spans 17 residues. Trimming cost V 0 bases and J 7 bases, with 16 bases left between them. The germline gives CDR1 LNHDA, CDR2 SQIVND (reference sequence). The CDR3 region is CASSIDWGGQPNSPLHF. The CDR3 coding sequence is TGTGCCAGTAGTATAGATTGGGGGGGCCAGCCGAATTCACCCCTCCACTTT.

The rearrangement joins TRBV11-2 to TRBJ2-5, with D perhaps matching TRBD2 (6 bases). The V gene's germline CDR1 is SGHAT and CDR2 FQNNGV. V was pared by 1 base and J by 4 bases, with 7 bases between. The CDR3 consists of 13 residues. DNA of the CDR3: TGTGCCAGCAGCTTAGGGGGACTAGAGACCCAGTACTTC. Its translation is CASSLGGLETQYF.

This clone was observed a few times. The sample carries other DNA sequences with the same CDR3. J is TRBJ2-5 and V is TRBV12-5; weak D call: TRBD1 (6 bases). The CDR3 length is 12 residues. Looked up from germline, CDR1 is LGHNT and CDR2 is FRNRAP. The CDR3 region has the DNA TGTGCCAGTAGGGGGTACCAAGAGACCCAGTACTTC. This gives the protein CASRGYQETQYF.

A single count supports this clone. The chain links TRBV2 to TRBJ1-2; a weak D match, TRBD1 (6 bases). V was trimmed by 11 bases and J by 4 bases, leaving 17 bases between them. CDR1 and CDR2 from the germline V gene are SNHLY and FYNNEI. The CDR3 runs 13 residues. The CDR3: CAGSRGGLYGYTF. In DNA form, the CDR3 reads TGTGCCGGATCCCGGGGGGGCCTCTATGGCTACACCTTC.

This clone was observed once. V usage is TRBV10-3 and J usage is TRBJ2-5; TRBD2 agrees at 11 bases. This CDR3 spans 16 amino acids. Losses at the gene ends were 3 bases for V and 4 bases for J; bases not matched to a gene: 7. Looked up from germline, CDR1 is ENHRY and CDR2 is SYGVKD. The chain's CDR3 is CAISDGSGGDVETQYF. The CDR3 DNA reads as TGTGCCATCAGTGATGGTAGCGGGGGGGACGTAGAGACCCAGTACTTC.